This TCR beta chain was documented in a study of cytomegalovirus exposure and HLA in healthy donors. This clone has a handful of counts. In germline, CDR1 is MNHNY, CDR2 SVGAGI (reference sequence). The CDR3 runs to 12 residues. The V and J ends lost 5 bases and 4 bases, in that order; junction bases with no gene match: 1. The PCR was carried out with 60 Vbeta primers and 13 Jbeta primers. TCRdb's table, derived via immunoSEQ multiplex PCR, lists solely in-frame clones and lacks some. The repertoire holds 100,000 to 120,000 clones, with around three quarters as singletons. The source is a woman aged 25 to 39 in good health and CMV-seronegative. The gene calls are TRBV6-6 and TRBJ2-7; 8 positions match TRBD1. The sample comprised PBMCs. The CDR3 DNA is TGTGCCAGCAGTGGGGACAGGTACGAGCAGTACTTC. Protein product: CASSGDRYEQYF.